Sequencing of this T cell receptor (beta chain) was carried out in a study of T cells in Graves' hyperthyroidism and ophthalmopathy. Study-wide points: Most thyroid-expanded clonotypes above 0.001 were also found in blood.

Germline V gene lookup returns CDR1 KGHSH and CDR2 LQKENI. Between the trimmed V and J ends, which lost 2 bases and 6 bases, there was a span of 15 bases. This CDR3 region has 15 residues. A remark on this clonotype: Its antigen is not known.

The investigators amplified TCR beta CDR3 regions from RNA transcripts. A set of HTBI primers served as the primers for a first-round RT-PCR of the TCR CDR3. TCRdb re-derived calls from the multiplex PCR reads in MiXCR, one entry per CDR3 protein. The sample includes some 350,000 distinct CDR3 sequences, around 25% seen only once; the top ten take roughly 70%. This receptor was identified in a man over 45 with Graves' hyperthyroidism. Sample: blood. This rearrangement joins TRBV18 to TRBJ2-3; D not resolved. CDR3 region: CASSPNPPAQDTQYF. CDR3 DNA sequence: TGTGCCAGCTCACCAAACCCCCCGGCACAGGATACGCAGTATTTT.